This note documents a single T cell receptor (beta chain) sequence. The sample comes from a study of blood T cell repertoires in COVID-19. Overall study context: Some COVID-19 samples were acute and others convalescent; all came from the United States, Italy and Spain. T cells, B-cell-depleted T cells, or PBMCs provided the cDNA or gDNA that served as material.

With V trimmed by 5 bases and J by 8 bases, 7 bases remained unmatched. CDR1 LNHDA and CDR2 SQIVND come from the germline V gene (reference sequence). The CDR3 is made up of 14 amino acids. Seattle's enrolled individuals joined amid active infection and were then monitored longitudinally. Original data processing: From reference gene primer amplification, estimates of nucleated cell counts were derived. Profiled with immunoSEQ multiplex PCR; TCRdb holds only in-frame clones, not every one. V and J calls and clone size are copied from that table; D and trimming were computed from the DNA. The data hold about 300,000 clones, with nearly 90% observed a single time.

This receptor was identified in a woman aged 25 to 39 with COVID-19, enrolled during active disease. The gene calls are TRBV19 and TRBJ1-4; 8 bases map to TRBD1. The sequencing sample was made of peripheral blood. The CDR3 bases are TGTGCCAGTAGTTGGACAGGGTTAAGGGAAAAACTGTTTTTT. It is translated as CASSWTGLREKLFF.